This T cell receptor (beta chain) was sequenced during a study of blood T cells in healthy people across ages. The authors ran a second PCR of 7 to 11 cycles using a sample-barcoded 5' primer and a J-beta primer mix. MiXCR was run by TCRdb on the 5' RACE reads, yielding one entry per CDR3 protein. The table records around 1,000,000 distinct CDR3 sequences, approximately 26% of them present only once. In this sample, this clonotype turned up a few times. The junction and the germline gene differ at one end; a read error may be behind it. In germline, CDR1 is SGHKS, CDR2 YYEKEE (reference sequence). The CDR3 covers 15 residues. The data also belong to a second study, concerning T cells of mothers and their children. This second study notes: When the second PCR was run, its M1S primer added sample barcodes and 2-4 random nucleotides.

The rearrangement links TRBV5-5 to TRBJ1-5, with TRBD1 identical over 9 bases. The sequenced sample consisted of blood. The source is a girl aged 2 to 9 in good health. The CDR3 region is CASRLGTGTGQPQHF. CDR3 nucleotide sequence: TGTGCCAGCAGGTTGGGGACAGGGACGGGGCAGCCCCAGCATTTT.